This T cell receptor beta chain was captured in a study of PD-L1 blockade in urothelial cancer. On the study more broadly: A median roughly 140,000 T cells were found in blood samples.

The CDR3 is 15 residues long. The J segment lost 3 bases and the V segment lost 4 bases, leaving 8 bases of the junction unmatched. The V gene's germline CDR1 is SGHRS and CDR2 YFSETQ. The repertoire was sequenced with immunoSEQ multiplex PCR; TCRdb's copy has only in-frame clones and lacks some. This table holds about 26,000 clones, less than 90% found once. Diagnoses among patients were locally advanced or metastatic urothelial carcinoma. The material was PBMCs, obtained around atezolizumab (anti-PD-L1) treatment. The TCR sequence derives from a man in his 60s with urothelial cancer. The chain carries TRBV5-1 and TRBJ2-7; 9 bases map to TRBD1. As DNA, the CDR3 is TGCGCCAGCAGCCGGGGGACAGGGAATATCTACGAGCAGTACTTC. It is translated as CASSRGTGNIYEQYF.